The 8 T cell receptor beta chains below were found in one sample sequenced in a study of blood T cell repertoires in COVID-19. Clones were sequenced by immunoSEQ multiplex PCR, and TCRdb holds only the in-frame ones, with some missing. The sample has around 60,000 clones; roughly 84% are singletons. Sequencing used peripheral blood. These receptors all come from a man aged 55 to 70 with COVID-19, enrolled during active disease.

The rearrangement uses TRBV24-1 and TRBJ1-1; tentatively, D is TRBD1 (6 bases). The CDR3 totals 14 residues. V was pared by 4 bases and J by 5 bases, with 13 bases between. The germline CDR1 and CDR2 sequences are KGHDR and SFDVKD. The CDR3 protein is CATSDGGRGTEAFF. Written as DNA, the CDR3 is TGTGCCACCAGTGACGGGGGGCGCGGAACTGAAGCTTTCTTT.

The chain is built from TRBV5-6 and TRBJ2-2; D is undetermined. V lost 4 bases and J 1 base, leaving 5 bases between the germline ends. CDR1 is SGHDT, CDR2 YYEEEE, per germline. The CDR3 loop spans 13 amino acids. The DNA of the CDR3 is TGTGCCAGCAGCCCCTGGAACACCGGGGAGCTGTTTTTT. This sequence encodes CASSPWNTGELFF.

J is TRBJ2-2 and V is TRBV3-1 (or the pseudogene TRBV3-2); 11 bases are shared with TRBD1. The V segment lost 4 bases and the J segment 6 bases; nucleotides outside the gene matches: 10. The germline V gene has CDR1 LGHDT and CDR2 YNNKEL (reference sequence). This CDR3 comprises 17 residues. The CDR3 DNA reads TGTGCCAGCAGCCGCACCGGGACAGGGGGAATCGCCGGGGAGCTGTTTTTT. This encodes CASSRTGTGGIAGELFF.

The chain uses TRBV9 and TRBJ2-1, with 7 bases lining up with TRBD2. J was trimmed by 7 bases and V by 0 bases; bases with no gene match: 4. Per the germline V gene, CDR1 is SGDLS and CDR2 is YYNGEE. The CDR3 runs to 14 residues. The CDR3 sequence is CASSVAGTINEQFF. The CDR3 nucleotides are TGTGCCAGCAGCGTAGCCGGGACTATAAATGAGCAGTTCTTC.

This clone was seen a few times. This chain links TRBV2 with TRBJ1-2; 9 nucleotides line up with TRBD1. This CDR3 is 16 amino acids long. Germline V lookup: CDR1 SNHLY, CDR2 FYNNEI. Germline trimming cut 6 bases from V and 2 bases from J; bases unmatched to any gene: 10. The chain's CDR3 is CASSEQRDRVNYGYTF. CDR3 sequence (DNA): TGTGCCAGCAGCGAACAAAGGGACAGGGTGAACTATGGCTACACCTTC.

The rearrangement joins TRBV28 to TRBJ2-3; D remains unclear. The CDR3 consists of 12 residues. V dropped 1 base and J dropped 8 bases, with 7 bases sitting between them. Germline CDR1 and CDR2: MDHEN and SYDVKM. CDR3 in amino acids: CASSLSPRTQYF. The CDR3 bases are TGTGCCAGCAGTTTATCCCCCCGTACGCAGTATTTT.

This rearrangement joins TRBV30 to TRBJ1-6; 9 nucleotides align to TRBD1. This CDR3 spans 14 amino acids. Germline CDR1 reads GTSNPN; CDR2 reads SVGIG (reference sequence). The junction had 9 bases not matched to a gene; V was cut back by 1 base and J by 14 bases. CDR3 residues: CAWSGTGAPVALHF. The CDR3 bases are TGTGCCTGGAGTGGGACAGGGGCACCGGTGGCCCTCCACTTT.

This clone appeared a single time. This chain connects TRBV27 to TRBJ2-2; TRBD1 agrees at 10 bases. Germline-derived CDR1 and CDR2 are MNHEY and SMNVEV (reference sequence). Losses at the gene ends were 8 bases for V and 9 bases for J; bases not matched to a gene: 18. There are 17 residues in the CDR3. The CDR3 protein is CASGTPPGQGRYRELFF. CDR3 nucleotides: TGTGCCAGCGGTACACCCCCGGGACAGGGGAGGTACCGGGAGCTGTTTTTT.